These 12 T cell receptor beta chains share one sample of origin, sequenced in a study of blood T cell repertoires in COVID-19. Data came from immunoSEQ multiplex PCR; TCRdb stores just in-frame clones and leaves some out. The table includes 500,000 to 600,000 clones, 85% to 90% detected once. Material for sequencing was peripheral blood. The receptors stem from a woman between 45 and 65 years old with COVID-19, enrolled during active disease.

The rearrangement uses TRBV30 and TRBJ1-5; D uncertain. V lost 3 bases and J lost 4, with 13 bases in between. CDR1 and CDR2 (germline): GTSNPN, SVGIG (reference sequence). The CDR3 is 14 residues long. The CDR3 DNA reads TGTGCCTGGAGCGGGATTTCGATTAATCAGCCCCAGCATTTT. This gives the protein CAWSGISINQPQHF.

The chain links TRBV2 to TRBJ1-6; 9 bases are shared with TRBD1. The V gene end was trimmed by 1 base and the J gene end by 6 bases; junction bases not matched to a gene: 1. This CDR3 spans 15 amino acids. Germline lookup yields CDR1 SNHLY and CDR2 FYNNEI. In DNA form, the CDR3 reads TGTGCCAGCAGTGAAGAGGGACAGGGTAATTCACCCCTCCACTTT. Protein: CASSEEGQGNSPLHF.

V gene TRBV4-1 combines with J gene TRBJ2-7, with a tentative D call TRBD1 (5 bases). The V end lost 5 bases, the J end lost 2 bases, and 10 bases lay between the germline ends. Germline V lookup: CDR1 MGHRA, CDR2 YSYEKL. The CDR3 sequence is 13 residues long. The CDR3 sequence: CASSSQETYEQYF. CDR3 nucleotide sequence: TGCGCCAGCAGCTCACAGGAAACCTACGAGCAGTACTTC.

This CDR3 is CASTLGRSPLHF. CDR3 nucleotide sequence: TGTGCCAGCACCCTGGGGAGGTCACCCCTCCACTTT. The chain joins TRBV12-3 or TRBV12-4 to TRBJ1-6; D gene unclear. V was trimmed by 7 bases and J by 10 bases, leaving 11 bases between them. This CDR3 region has 12 residues.

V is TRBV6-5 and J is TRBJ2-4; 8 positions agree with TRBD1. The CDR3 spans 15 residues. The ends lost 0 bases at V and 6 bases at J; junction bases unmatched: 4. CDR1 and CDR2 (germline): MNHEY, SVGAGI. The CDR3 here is CASSYSEQGGNIQYF. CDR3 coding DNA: TGTGCCAGCAGTTACTCTGAACAGGGGGGAAACATTCAGTACTTC.

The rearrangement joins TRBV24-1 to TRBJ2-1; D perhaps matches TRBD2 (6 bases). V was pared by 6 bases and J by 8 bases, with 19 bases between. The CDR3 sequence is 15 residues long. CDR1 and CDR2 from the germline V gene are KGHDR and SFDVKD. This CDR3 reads CATSRVGLGSDEQFF. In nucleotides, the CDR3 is TGTGCCACCAGTCGGGTGGGACTGGGGTCGGATGAGCAGTTCTTC.

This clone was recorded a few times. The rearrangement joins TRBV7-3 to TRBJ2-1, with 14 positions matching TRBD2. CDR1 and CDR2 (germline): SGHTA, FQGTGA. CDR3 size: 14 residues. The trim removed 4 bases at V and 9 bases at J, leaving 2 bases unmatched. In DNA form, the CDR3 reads TGTGCCAGCAGCTACGGGACTAGCGGGGGTGAGCAGTTCTTC. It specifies CASSYGTSGGEQFF.

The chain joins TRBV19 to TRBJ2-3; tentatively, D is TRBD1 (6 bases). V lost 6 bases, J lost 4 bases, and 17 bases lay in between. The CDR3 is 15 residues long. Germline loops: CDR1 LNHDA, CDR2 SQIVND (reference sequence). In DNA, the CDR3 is TGTGCCAGTAGCTCAACAGGGTCCATCGCAGATACGCAGTATTTT. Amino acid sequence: CASSSTGSIADTQYF.

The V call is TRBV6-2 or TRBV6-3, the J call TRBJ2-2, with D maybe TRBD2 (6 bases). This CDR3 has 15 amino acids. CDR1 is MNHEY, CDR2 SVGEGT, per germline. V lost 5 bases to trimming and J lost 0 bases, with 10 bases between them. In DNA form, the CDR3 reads TGTGCCAGCAGTCTAGCGAGGACGAACACCGGGGAGCTGTTTTTT. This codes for CASSLARTNTGELFF.

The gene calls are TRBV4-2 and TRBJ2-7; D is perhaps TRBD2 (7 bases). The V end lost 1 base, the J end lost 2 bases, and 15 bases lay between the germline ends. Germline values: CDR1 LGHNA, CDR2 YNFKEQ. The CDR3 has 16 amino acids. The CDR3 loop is CASSQAGRGFPYEQYF. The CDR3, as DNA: TGTGCCAGCAGCCAAGCGGGGAGGGGGTTCCCCTACGAGCAGTACTTC.

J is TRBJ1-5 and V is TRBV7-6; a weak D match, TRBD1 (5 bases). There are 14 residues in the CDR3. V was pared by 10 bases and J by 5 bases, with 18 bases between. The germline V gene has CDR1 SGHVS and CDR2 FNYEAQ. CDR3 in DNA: TGTGCCACAGCGCATGGGGGGGACCATCAGCCCCAGCATTTT. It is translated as CATAHGGDHQPQHF.

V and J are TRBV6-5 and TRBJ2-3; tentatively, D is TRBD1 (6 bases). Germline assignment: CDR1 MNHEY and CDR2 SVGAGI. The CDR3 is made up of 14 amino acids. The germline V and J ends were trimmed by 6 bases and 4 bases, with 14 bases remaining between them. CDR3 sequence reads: CASRPTGYPDTQYF. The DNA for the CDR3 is TGTGCCAGCAGGCCAACAGGGTACCCAGATACGCAGTATTTT.